The 9 T cell receptor beta chains below were found in one sample sequenced in a study of synovial regulatory T cells in juvenile arthritis. Matched peripheral blood accompanied the synovial fluid taken from each patient with active arthritis. Assay: immunoSEQ multiplex PCR; the TCRdb copy retains only in-frame clones and omits some. The table lists about 2,500 clones. Sequenced material: Treg cells from the synovium. These receptors all stem from a donor aged 2-30 years with juvenile idiopathic arthritis.

By frequency, this clone registers medium-sized. The V call is TRBV7-9, the J call TRBJ2-2. The CDR3 is made up of 13 amino acids. DNA was not recorded. Germline CDR1 SEHNR, CDR2 FQNEAQ (reference sequence). The CDR3 here is CASSARGSGELFF.

This clone is called medium-sized based on its frequency. The chain is built from TRBV7-8 and TRBJ2-1; TCRdb lists TRBD2, though no DNA is available to test this call. This CDR3 spans 15 amino acids. No DNA sequence is on record. Germline lookup yields CDR1 SGHVS and CDR2 FQNEAQ. The CDR3 loop is CASSSTTGDYNEQFF.

This clone counts as large (0.1 to 1%) by frequency. The chain is built from TRBV2 and TRBJ1-6; TCRdb reports TRBD1, a call that lacks DNA to check it against. Germline V gene data show CDR1 as SNHLY and CDR2 as FYNNEI. The CDR3 is 13 amino acids. No DNA accompanies this entry. The CDR3 protein is CASSEGLGAILHF.

This clone is classed as medium-sized by frequency. The chain carries TRBV28 and TRBJ1-5; with no DNA, the TCRdb D assignment of TRBD1 cannot be verified. The germline gives CDR1 MDHEN, CDR2 SYDVKM. The CDR3 is 18 amino acids. The entry carries no DNA sequence. The CDR3 sequence is CASSPPGQGATGNQPQHF. The variable domain in full, with the rest retrieved from reference TRBV28 and TRBJ1-5, is DVKVTQSSRYLVKRTGEKVFLECVQDMDHENMFWYRQDPGLGLRLIYFSYDVKMKEKGDIPEGYSVSREKKERFSLILESASTNQTSMYLCASSPPGQGATGNQPQHFGDGTRLSIL.

According to its frequency, this clone is medium-sized. The chain has TRBV5-1 and TRBJ2-2; TCRdb gives TRBD1 as the D gene, but with no DNA this cannot be confirmed. The CDR3 runs to 14 residues. No nucleotide data were recorded. Germline CDR1 reads SGHRS; CDR2 reads YFSETQ. The CDR3 here is CASSLDKNTGELFF.

This clone is medium-sized by frequency. V gene TRBV10-1 combines with J gene TRBJ2-7; TCRdb's D call of TRBD2 is untestable without DNA. This CDR3 is built from 16 residues. DNA for this receptor is not on file. The germline gives CDR1 WNHNN, CDR2 SYGVQD (reference sequence). The CDR3 here is CASSESGGLTSYEQYF.

This clone is identified as medium-sized from frequency. The J gene is TRBJ1-2, the V gene TRBV9; TCRdb gives TRBD1 as the D gene, but with no DNA this cannot be confirmed. From germline, CDR1 is SGDLS and CDR2 YYNGEE. This CDR3 has 13 amino acids. This entry has no DNA. The CDR3 loop reads CASSVVQDYGYTF.

This clone is medium-sized by frequency. V is TRBV6-5 and J is TRBJ1-1. Germline V gene lookup returns CDR1 MNHEY and CDR2 SVGAGI. There are 15 residues in the CDR3. No DNA sequence was recorded. The chain's CDR3 is CASSSPFFRGTEAFF.

This clone registers medium-sized by frequency. This sequence joins TRBV7-8 and TRBJ2-6; TCRdb's assignment of TRBD1 cannot be checked, as there is no DNA. CDR3 length: 18 residues. No DNA has been recorded. Germline CDR1 SGHVS, CDR2 FQNEAQ. CDR3 amino acids: CASSFPTSPEPGANVLTF. The whole variable domain, filled in from reference TRBV7-8 and TRBJ2-6, reads GAGVSQSPRYKVAKRGQDVALRCDPISGHVSLFWYQQALGQGPEFLTYFQNEAQLDKSGLPSDRFFAERPEGSVSTLKIQRTQQEDSAVYLCASSFPTSPEPGANVLTFGAGSRLTVL.